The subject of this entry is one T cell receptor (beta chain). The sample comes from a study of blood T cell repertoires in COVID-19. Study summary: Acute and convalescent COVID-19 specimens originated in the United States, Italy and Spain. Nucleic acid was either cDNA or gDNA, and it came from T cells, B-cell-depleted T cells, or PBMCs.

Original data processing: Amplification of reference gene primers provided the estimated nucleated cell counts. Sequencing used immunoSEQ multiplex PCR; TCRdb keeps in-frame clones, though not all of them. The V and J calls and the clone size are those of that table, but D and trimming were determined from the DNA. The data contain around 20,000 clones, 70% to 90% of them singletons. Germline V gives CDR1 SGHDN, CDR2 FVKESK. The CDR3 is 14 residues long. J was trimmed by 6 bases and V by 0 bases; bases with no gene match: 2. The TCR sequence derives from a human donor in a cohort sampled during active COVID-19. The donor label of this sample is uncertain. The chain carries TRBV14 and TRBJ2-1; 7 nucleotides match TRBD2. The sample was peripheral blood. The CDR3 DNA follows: TGTGCCAGCAGCCAAGATCAGCGGGGCAATGAGCAGTTCTTC. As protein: CASSQDQRGNEQFF.